Below, 27 T cell receptor beta chains from the same sample are listed, as sequenced in a study of T-cell reconstitution after alpha-beta-depleted transplantation in children. Molecular barcoding with unique molecular identifiers was used for the TCRbeta library. Each CDR3 protein is one row after TCRdb ran MiXCR on the PCR reads. The repertoire holds roughly 590,000 distinct CDR3 sequences, with around 17% as singletons. This specimen was PBMCs from the stem cell graft donor, taken from the stem cell graft. These TCRs come from a human donor who donated a stem cell graft to a child with acute myeloid leukemia.

This clonotype occurred many times. This chain connects TRBV5-5 to TRBJ2-7; the match to TRBD1 covers 9 bases. Per germline, CDR1 SGHKS and CDR2 YYEKEE (reference sequence). V was clipped by 1 base and J by 6 bases; unmatched bases: 8. The CDR3 loop spans 15 amino acids. Here the CDR3 reads CASSLWPTGGVEQYV. The CDR3 DNA reads as TGTGCCAGCAGCTTGTGGCCTACAGGGGGCGTCGAGCAGTACGTC.

This clonotype has a count of ten or more. Here the CDR3 DNA reads TGTGCCAGCAGCCTCAAACCACGTTCACCCCTCCACTTT. Its translation: CASSLKPRSPLHF. V gene TRBV7-2 combines with J gene TRBJ1-6; D unresolved. The length of the CDR3 is 13 residues. The ends were cut back, 5 bases at V and 9 bases at J, with 11 bases in the middle. The germline CDR1 and CDR2 sequences are SGHTA and FQGNSA.

This clonotype appeared a few times. The chain recombines TRBV4-1 with TRBJ1-4; D is possibly TRBD1 (5 bases). The CDR3 covers 14 residues. Trimming pared 1 base from V and 10 bases from J, leaving 13 bases between. CDR1 is MGHRA, CDR2 YSYEKL, per germline. The CDR3 DNA follows: TGCGCCAGCAGCCAAGTAGGGCTGGGGGGAAAACTGTTTTTT. Translated: CASSQVGLGGKLFF.

V gene TRBV12-3 or TRBV12-4 combines with J gene TRBJ1-1, with D perhaps matching TRBD1 (5 bases). The CDR3 spans 13 residues. V was cut by 5 bases and J by 0 bases, with 7 bases left in between. DNA of the CDR3: TGTGCCAGCAGTGCACAGGTGAACACTGAAGCTTTCTTT. This gives the protein CASSAQVNTEAFF.

This clonotype appeared a few times. The chain carries TRBV12-3 or TRBV12-4 and TRBJ2-1; tentative D call: TRBD2 (6 bases). V gave up 7 bases and J gave up 0 bases, with 13 bases separating them. CDR3 length equals 15 residues. CDR3 in amino acids: CASTPRGSSYNEQFF. The CDR3 nucleotides are TGTGCCAGCACTCCCCGGGGGAGCTCCTACAATGAGCAGTTCTTC.

V usage is TRBV30 and J usage is TRBJ2-1, with 7 nucleotides matching TRBD2. V trimming: 2 bases; J trimming: 3 bases; junction bases outside the gene matches: 7. CDR3 length: 15 amino acids. CDR1 and CDR2 from the germline V gene are GTSNPN and SVGIG (reference sequence). This CDR3 is CAWSPWGDYYNEQFF. The CDR3 DNA is TGTGCCTGGAGTCCATGGGGGGACTACTACAATGAGCAGTTCTTC.

This clonotype was observed many times. The V gene is TRBV12-3 or TRBV12-4, the J gene TRBJ2-1, with TRBD2 identical over 8 bases. The V segment lost 1 base and the J segment 5 bases; nucleotides outside the gene matches: 4. This CDR3 region has 15 residues. The CDR3 region has the DNA TGTGCCAGCAGTTTAGAGGCTAGCGGGCACAATGAGCAGTTCTTC. Its translation: CASSLEASGHNEQFF.

This rearrangement joins TRBV30 to TRBJ1-1; TRBD1 matches 8 bases. V trimming: 1 base; J trimming: 6 bases; junction bases outside the gene matches: 10. CDR1 and CDR2 from the germline V gene are GTSNPN and SVGIG (reference sequence). The CDR3 covers 15 residues. The CDR3 loop is CAWSAGRQGASEAFF. The CDR3, as DNA: TGTGCCTGGAGTGCGGGTCGGCAGGGGGCGTCTGAAGCTTTCTTT.

This clonotype was seen only a few times. J is TRBJ1-2 and V is TRBV20-1, with no clear D. The CDR3 is made up of 12 amino acids. Between the trimmed V and J ends, which lost 1 base and 6 bases, there was a span of 9 bases. CDR1 is DFQATT, CDR2 SNEGSKA, per germline (reference sequence). The chain's CDR3 is CSARVPGDGYTF. The CDR3 region has the DNA TGCAGTGCTAGAGTCCCCGGGGATGGCTACACCTTC.

Only a few counts were recorded for this clonotype. The J gene is TRBJ2-2, the V gene TRBV6-1; 7 bases agree with TRBD1. The germline V gene has CDR1 MNHNS and CDR2 SASEGT. The CDR3 is made up of 14 amino acids. The V segment lost 8 bases and the J segment 4 bases; nucleotides outside the gene matches: 7. The CDR3 loop is CASGRTGLTGELFF. Written as DNA, the CDR3 is TGTGCCAGCGGACGGACAGGTCTCACCGGGGAGCTGTTTTTT.

The CDR3 DNA reads as TGTGCCAGCAGAACAGGGGAGCCCGGGGAGCTGTTTTTT. Translating gives CASRTGEPGELFF. The chain has TRBV12-3 or TRBV12-4 and TRBJ2-2; 7 positions match TRBD1. With V trimmed by 6 bases and J by 6 bases, 4 bases remained unmatched. This CDR3 region has 13 residues.

The chain recombines TRBV24-1 with TRBJ2-5; 8 bases agree with TRBD1. Germline V gene lookup returns CDR1 KGHDR and CDR2 SFDVKD. V lost 2 bases and J lost 5; bases outside the gene matches: 3. The CDR3 covers 14 residues. CDR3 region: CATSDSTGVETQYF. Here the CDR3 DNA reads TGTGCCACCAGTGATTCGACAGGGGTTGAGACCCAGTACTTC.

This clonotype was counted at least ten times. The rearrangement joins TRBV29-1 to TRBJ2-5; D unclear. The CDR3 is 12 amino acids. V was pared by 4 bases and J by 5 bases, with 11 bases between. CDR1 is SQVTM and CDR2 is ANQGSEA in the germline V gene. The CDR3 nucleotides are TGCAGCGTTGGCTGGGCACGGGAGACCCAGTACTTC. Translating it yields CSVGWARETQYF. Full variable domain (missing parts from reference TRBV29-1 and TRBJ2-5): SAVISQKPSRDICQRGTSLTIQCQVDSQVTMMFWYRQQPGQSLTLIATANQGSEATYESGFVIDKFPISRPNLTFSTLTVSNMSPEDSSIYLCSVGWARETQYFGPGTRLLVL.

In this sample, this clonotype turned up a few times. The chain employs TRBV5-5 and TRBJ1-1; TRBD1 agrees at 8 bases. The CDR3 length is 14 residues. Per the germline V gene, CDR1 is SGHKS and CDR2 is YYEKEE (reference sequence). The V segment lost 4 bases and the J segment 7 bases; nucleotides outside the gene matches: 9. The CDR3 DNA is TGTGCCAGCAGCCTCGGACAGGGCGAGTTTGAAGCTTTCTTT. Its translation: CASSLGQGEFEAFF.

V usage is TRBV7-9 and J usage is TRBJ2-3, with 7 bases aligning to TRBD1. The CDR3 has 16 amino acids. J gave up 3 bases and V 5 bases, and 11 bases lay outside the gene matches. In germline, CDR1 is SEHNR, CDR2 FQNEAQ (reference sequence). CDR3 in amino acids: CASSVYNRGSTDTQYF. The CDR3 nucleotides are TGTGCCAGCAGCGTTTATAACAGGGGATCGACAGATACGCAGTATTTT.

Here the CDR3 reads CASSDGRRNTEAFF. In DNA, the CDR3 is TGCGCCAGCAGCGATGGAAGACGGAACACTGAAGCTTTCTTT. The V call is TRBV5-1, the J call TRBJ1-1, with D uncertain. This CDR3 region has 14 residues. Trimming left V 4 bases short and J 1 base short, with 11 bases between. The germline V gene has CDR1 SGHRS and CDR2 YFSETQ.

In this sample, this clonotype turned up a few times. The chain carries TRBV7-2 and TRBJ1-1, with TRBD1 matching 10 bases. Losses at the gene ends were 5 bases for V and 0 bases for J; bases not matched to a gene: 9. The CDR3 totals 17 residues. Per germline, CDR1 SGHTA and CDR2 FQGNSA. This CDR3 reads CASSRRTGGNMNTEAFF. In nucleotides, the CDR3 is TGTGCCAGCAGCCGTCGGACAGGGGGAAACATGAACACTGAAGCTTTCTTT.

This clonotype was seen at least ten times. The genes are TRBV7-2 and TRBJ2-6; D is ambiguous. This CDR3 is built from 16 residues. Germline values: CDR1 SGHTA, CDR2 FQGNSA. Trimming cost V 0 bases and J 2 bases, with 8 bases left between them. CDR3 residues: CASSLARRAGANVLTF. CDR3 DNA: TGTGCCAGCAGCTTAGCGCGAAGGGCTGGGGCCAACGTCCTGACTTTC.

V usage is TRBV7-6 and J usage is TRBJ1-4; D might be TRBD1 (6 bases). V was shortened by 6 bases and J by 8 bases, with 22 bases between the two germline ends. Germline V lookup: CDR1 SGHVS, CDR2 FNYEAQ. CDR3 length equals 16 residues. The CDR3 loop is CASSPYTQGLGEKLFF. The CDR3 DNA reads TGTGCCAGCAGTCCTTATACACAGGGCCTGGGGGAAAAACTGTTTTTT. Complete variable domain (other parts from reference TRBV7-6 and TRBJ1-4): GAGVSQSPRYKVTKRGQDVALRCDPISGHVSLYWYRQALGQGPEFLTYFNYEAQQDKSGLPNDRFSAERPEGSISTLTIQRTEQRDSAMYRCASSPYTQGLGEKLFFGSGTQLSVL.

This clonotype was recorded at least ten times. The chain recombines TRBV29-1 with TRBJ2-3; 10 bases line up with TRBD1. The trim removed 6 bases at V and 1 base at J, leaving 7 bases unmatched. The CDR3 runs 15 residues. In germline, CDR1 is SQVTM, CDR2 ANQGSEA. Written as DNA, the CDR3 is TGCAGCGTGGATGACAGGGGGCTCGGCACAGATACGCAGTATTTT. Encoded protein: CSVDDRGLGTDTQYF.

This clonotype has a handful of counts. This chain joins TRBV12-3 or TRBV12-4 and TRBJ1-4; 7 nucleotides agree with TRBD1. V shed 3 bases, J shed 7 bases, and the junction held 8 bases outside the gene matches. The CDR3 is made up of 15 amino acids. CDR3 nucleotide sequence: TGTGCCAGCAGTTTCGGGCAGGGGGTTAGTGAAAAACTGTTTTTT. Translating it yields CASSFGQGVSEKLFF.

The rearrangement uses TRBV7-6 and TRBJ2-3; 9 bases map to TRBD1. CDR1 is SGHVS and CDR2 is FNYEAQ in the germline V gene. The CDR3 length is 17 residues. J lost 0 bases, V lost 0 bases, and 4 bases had no gene match. CDR3 residues: CASSLAVQGASTDTQYF. The CDR3 region has the DNA TGTGCCAGCAGCTTAGCCGTACAGGGGGCGAGCACAGATACGCAGTATTTT.

CDR3 residues: CASSQDLAGSYEQYF. For the CDR3, the DNA is TGCGCCAGCAGCCAAGATCTCGCCGGCTCCTACGAGCAGTACTTC. The chain couples TRBV4-3 to TRBJ2-7; D remains unclear. Germline-derived CDR1 and CDR2 are LGHNA and YSLEER. The CDR3 is made up of 15 amino acids. The germline V and J ends were trimmed by 0 bases and 0 bases, with 9 bases remaining between them.

This clonotype was seen a few times. V and J are TRBV7-2 and TRBJ2-3; D uncertain. V lost 5 bases to trimming and J lost 4 bases, with 10 bases between them. The CDR3 contains 13 residues. CDR1 is SGHTA and CDR2 is FQGNSA in the germline V gene. The CDR3 here is CASSPSNSDTQYF. Here the CDR3 DNA reads TGTGCCAGCAGCCCTAGTAATTCAGATACGCAGTATTTT.

In this sample, this clonotype turned up many times. The chain recombines TRBV20-1 with TRBJ1-6; TRBD1 matches 7 bases. The CDR3 runs 12 residues. Germline CDR1 reads DFQATT; CDR2 reads SNEGSKA (reference sequence). V lost 6 bases, J lost 13 bases, and 9 bases stayed unmatched. CDR3 in DNA: TGCAGTGCCGGCAGGGGGGGGCTCCCCCTCCACTTT. Translated: CSAGRGGLPLHF.

This clonotype was seen a few times. One base away lies a much larger clone, so this may be a sequencing read error. The rearrangement uses TRBV7-2 and TRBJ2-5, with D uncertain. Per the germline V gene, CDR1 is SGHTA and CDR2 is FQGNSA. V was cut by 3 bases and J by 1 base, with 6 bases left in between. The CDR3 has 13 residues. The CDR3 region is CASSLEFQETQYF. DNA of the CDR3: TGTGCCAGCAGCTTGGAGTTCCAAGAGACCCAGTACTTC.

This clonotype was counted only a few times. This chain links TRBV5-1 with TRBJ2-7; possibly TRBD1 or TRBD2 for D (5 bases each). The ends were cut back, 4 bases at V and 3 bases at J, with 14 bases in the middle. Germline V lookup: CDR1 SGHRS, CDR2 YFSETQ. The CDR3 is made up of 14 amino acids. DNA of the CDR3: TGCGCCAGCAGCCCGAGGGACCGCAACTACGAGCAGTACTTC. As protein: CASSPRDRNYEQYF.